This is a list of T cell receptor beta chains from one sample in a study of shared clonotypes between healthy human individuals. Clones were sequenced by immunoSEQ multiplex PCR, and TCRdb holds only the in-frame ones, with some missing. This table has roughly 2.1 million clones, approximately 94% appearing once. The sample consisted of naive CD8+ T cells from PBMCs. All receptors come from a young man in good health. Some clones in this sample may be carry-over from other donors' samples. Each CDR3 is given with its conserved first and last residue. A D gene is named only where the DNA matches it firmly. Part of the rows lack a size; the others show once, few, many or a class for expanded clones.

NA,TRBJ2-7,TRBV4-2,NA,TGTGCCAGCAGCCAAGGTACTAGGACTATGACCTACGAGCAGTACTTC,CASSQGTRTMTYEQYF
NA,TRBJ2-3,TRBV4-1,NA,TGCGCCAGCAGCCCCCGGGCTAGCGAACCACCAGATACGCAGTATTTT,CASSPRASEPPDTQYF
NA,TRBJ1-4,TRBV19,NA,TGTGCCAGTAGTTCCCACAGTGCAACTAATGAAAAACTGTTTTTT,CASSSHSATNEKLFF
NA,TRBJ2-7,TRBV27,NA,TGTGCCAGCAGTCAAGGACGGACGTACGAGCAGTACTTC,CASSQGRTYEQYF
TRBD1,TRBJ2-1,TRBV29-1,NA,TGCAGCGTGGACGGACAGGAATCCTACAATGAGCAGTTCTTC,CSVDGQESYNEQFF
TRBD1,TRBJ2-1,TRBV12-5,NA,TGTGCTAGTGGTCCGGGACAGGGGTTTGAGCAGTTCTTC,CASGPGQGFEQFF
NA,TRBJ2-1,TRBV4-3,NA,TGCGCCAGCAGCCCCGATAGAGGGGGTGAGCAGTTCTTC,CASSPDRGGEQFF
NA,TRBJ1-2,TRBV30,NA,TGTGCCTGGAGTGTTGGAGGGCTCAATAGTTATGGCTACACCTTC,CAWSVGGLNSYGYTF
TRBD1,TRBJ1-5,TRBV30,NA,TGTGCCTGGAGTACCGGGACAGGGAGTACGCCCCAGCATTTT,CAWSTGTGSTPQHF
NA,TRBJ2-3,TRBV27,NA,TGTGCCAGCATGTCGTCACTTAGCACAGATACGCAGTATTTT,CASMSSLSTDTQYF
NA,TRBJ2-7,TRBV11-3,NA,TGTGCCAGCAGCTTCCGGGACTCGCCCATCTACGAGCAGTACTTC,CASSFRDSPIYEQYF
NA,TRBJ1-3,TRBV6-4,NA,TGTGCCAGCAGTGTCCCCGACAGACACTCTGGAAACACCATATATTTT,CASSVPDRHSGNTIYF
NA,TRBJ1-4,TRBV2,NA,TGTGCCAGCAGTTCGACGGGGGCTAATGAAAAACTGTTTTTT,CASSSTGANEKLFF
NA,TRBJ1-1,TRBV5-1,NA,TGCGCCAGCAGCTTGGGACAGTCAAACACTGAAGCTTTCTTT,CASSLGQSNTEAFF
TRBD2,TRBJ2-2,TRBV9,NA,TGTGCCAGCAGAGCAACTAGCGGGATAACCGGGGAGCTGTTTTTT,CASRATSGITGELFF
TRBD1,TRBJ2-1,TRBV28,NA,TGTGCCAGCGGGATCGACAGGGAGCGCTACAATGAGCAGTTCTTC,CASGIDRERYNEQFF
NA,TRBJ2-3,TRBV27,NA,TGTGCCAGCAGTCCAATCGGCGGGGGCACAGATACGCAGTATTTT,CASSPIGGGTDTQYF
NA,TRBJ2-7,TRBV6-6,NA,TGTGCCAGCGGTCCGACTAGCTCCTACGAGCAGTACTTC,CASGPTSSYEQYF
NA,TRBJ2-7,TRBV5-1,NA,TGCGCCAGTCGACACTCTGACTCCTACGAGCAGTACTTC,CASRHSDSYEQYF
NA,TRBJ2-7,TRBV6-5,NA,TGTGCCAGCACTCCGGGGATCGGCGAGCAGTACTTC,CASTPGIGEQYF
NA,TRBJ1-2,TRBV25-1,NA,TGTGCCAGCAGTGAATCGCGCTATGGCTACACCTTC,CASSESRYGYTF
NA,TRBJ2-7,TRBV19,NA,TGTGCCAGTAGTATTGGAGCGGGTGGATACGAGCAGTACTTC,CASSIGAGGYEQYF
TRBD2,TRBJ2-7,TRBV4-3,NA,TGCGCCAGCAGCCAAGTCCTAGCGGAGACCTACGAGCAGTACTTC,CASSQVLAETYEQYF
NA,TRBJ2-1,TRBV12-5,NA,TGTGCTAGTGGTTTGGTGGGGGAGCAGTTCTTC,CASGLVGEQFF
TRBD2,TRBJ2-7,TRBV11-2,NA,TGTGCCAGCAGCTTAGGGGCGGGAGGGGGCTACGAGCAGTACTTC,CASSLGAGGGYEQYF
NA,TRBJ2-3,TRBV28,NA,TGTGCCAGCACCCCCGCGCCGGGAGATACGCAGTATTTT,CASTPAPGDTQYF
TRBD2,TRBJ2-3,TRBV27,once,TGTGCCAGCACGACTAGCGGGAGTGCAGATACGCAGTATTTT,CASTTSGSADTQYF
NA,TRBJ2-7,TRBV18,NA,TGTGCCAGCTCACCCTCTCGGAGAGGAGGGTACGAGCAGTACTTC,CASSPSRRGGYEQYF
NA,TRBJ2-2,TRBV7-8,NA,TGTGCCAGCAGCTCGACAGCACTGGCCGGGGAGCTGTTTTTT,CASSSTALAGELFF
NA,TRBJ1-1,TRBV5-4,NA,TGTGCCAGCAGCTTGGAAACAGCCTACAACACTGAAGCTTTCTTT,CASSLETAYNTEAFF
NA,TRBJ1-5,TRBV12-2,NA,TGTGCAAGTCGCTTAGGAACAGGGTGGTATCAGCCCCAGCATTTT,CASRLGTGWYQPQHF
NA,TRBJ2-3,TRBV10-3,once,TGTGCCATCAGTGTTGTGGGCACAGATACGCAGTATTTT,CAISVVGTDTQYF
NA,TRBJ1-2,TRBV7-9,few,TGTGCCAGCAGCTTAGCGCCAGGGGATGGGAGCTACACCTTC,CASSLAPGDGSYTF
TRBD2,TRBJ2-1,TRBV27,NA,TGTGCCAGCAGTCCCCGGACTAGCGGCTACAATGAGCAGTTCTTC,CASSPRTSGYNEQFF
NA,TRBJ2-7,TRBV27,NA,TGTGCCAGCAGTTTGGCCCCGAGCTCCTACGAGCAGTACTTC,CASSLAPSSYEQYF
TRBD1,TRBJ1-2,TRBV2,NA,TGTGCCAGCGGTGGACAGGTCCGATTCTATGGCTACACCTTC,CASGGQVRFYGYTF
NA,TRBJ2-2,TRBV7-9,NA,TGTGCCAGCAGCTTAGGGTTGTCGAACACCGGGGAGCTGTTTTTT,CASSLGLSNTGELFF
TRBD1,TRBJ1-4,TRBV4-1,NA,TGCGCCAGCAGCCAAGAGACAGGGAAGAATGAAAAACTGTTTTTT,CASSQETGKNEKLFF
TRBD2,TRBJ2-1,TRBV28,NA,TGTGCCAGCAGTTTAGGGACTAGCGGGTCTGGAGGAAATGAGCAGTTCTTC,CASSLGTSGSGGNEQFF
NA,TRBJ2-2,TRBV5-4,NA,TGTGCCAGCGGAGGAACCAGGGACACCGGGGAGCTGTTTTTT,CASGGTRDTGELFF
TRBD2,TRBJ2-3,TRBV28,once,TGTGCCAGCAGTTTACCGACTAGCGGGACGTTCACAGATACGCAGTATTTT,CASSLPTSGTFTDTQYF
NA,TRBJ1-1,TRBV27,NA,TGTGCCAGCAGTTCCAAACAGGGAGGTTCGGTTACTGAAGCTTTCTTT,CASSSKQGGSVTEAFF